The clone carrying this T cell receptor beta chain was recorded a few times. Preparation of the TCRbeta library involved a method that used unique molecular identifiers. A single record per CDR3 protein comes from TCRdb applying MiXCR to the PCR reads. This sample yields approximately 350,000 distinct CDR3 sequences, of which around 10% are seen a single time; approximately 2.3% belongs to the top ten. V lost 0 bases, J lost 5 bases, and 5 bases lay in between. The CDR3 consists of 14 residues. Germline V gives CDR1 LNHNV, CDR2 YYDKDF (reference sequence). This record belongs to a study of T-cell reconstitution after alpha-beta-depleted transplantation in children.

The genes are TRBV15 and TRBJ1-6; D not resolved. Sequenced material: PBMCs from the stem cell graft donor, taken from the stem cell graft. The sequence was collected from a human donor who donated a stem cell graft to a child with acute lymphoblastic leukemia. Here the CDR3 DNA reads TGTGCCACCAGCAGAGAGCTGGATAATTCACCCCTCCACTTT. This gives the protein CATSRELDNSPLHF.